The source of this TCR beta chain is a study of blood T cell repertoires in COVID-19. Study-wide context: Sites in the United States, Italy and Spain provided acute and convalescent COVID-19 samples. Sources were T cells, B-cell-depleted T cells, or PBMCs; the material itself was cDNA or gDNA.

Authors' data handling: Reference gene primer amplification gave estimated nucleated cell counts. Clones were read by immunoSEQ multiplex PCR, and TCRdb kept only the in-frame ones, dropping some. Clonal size and the V and J genes are those of that table, whereas D and trimming came from the DNA. The data hold about 270,000 clones, with approximately 77% observed a single time. V lost 2 bases, J lost 6 bases, and 1 base stayed unmatched. This CDR3 region has 15 residues. Germline loops: CDR1 SGHRS, CDR2 YFSETQ. This sequence joins TRBV5-1 and TRBJ2-2; 13 bases are shared with TRBD2. Sequences were obtained from peripheral blood. This receptor was taken from a woman aged 18-29 years with acute or convalescent COVID-19. The chain's CDR3 is CASSFTSGRAGELFF. Written as DNA, the CDR3 is TGCGCCAGCAGCTTCACTAGCGGGAGGGCCGGGGAGCTGTTTTTT.